The sample holds many counts of the clone carrying this T cell receptor beta chain. The V gene end was trimmed by 3 bases and the J gene end by 5 bases; junction bases not matched to a gene: 12. CDR3 length: 17 residues. Germline-derived CDR1 and CDR2 are LNHDA and SQIVND (reference sequence). The TCR beta library used iRepertoire HTBI primers with Arm-PCR amplification of CDR3. Each CDR3 protein gets one entry after TCRdb re-called the multiplex PCR reads with MiXCR. The sample includes 510,000 or so distinct CDR3 sequences, around 12% seen only once; the top ten take roughly 8.2%. This record comes from a study of regulatory T cells in long-lasting Graves disease. Time point described: newly diagnosed GD, antithyroid drugs for less than 3 months. PBMC-extracted RNA yielded the TCR library. Recruitment took place at an endocrinology department in Xi'an, China. The same specimen was also included in a second study, on T cells in Graves' hyperthyroidism and ophthalmopathy. That paper notes: Graves' hyperthyroidism is called stable when ophthalmopathy does not progress within 18 months.

This chain links TRBV19 with TRBJ1-1, with 10 positions matching TRBD1. The TCR comes from a woman between 25 and 40 years old with Graves disease. Sequencing was performed on peripheral blood mononuclear cells (PBMCs), taken at new diagnosis, from a patient treated with antithyroid drugs. CDR3 coding DNA: TGTGCCAGTAGTATTTCCCCGGGACAGGGGAGGTATACTGAAGCTTTCTTT. Its translation: CASSISPGQGRYTEAFF.